This is a list of T cell receptor beta chains from one sample in a study of cytomegalovirus exposure and HLA in healthy donors. Only in-frame clones appear in the TCRdb table, and some are missing; sequencing was by immunoSEQ multiplex PCR. The table includes roughly 170,000 clones, around 78% detected once. Sequenced sample: PBMCs. The receptors were sampled from a woman between 50 and 59 years old in good health and CMV-seropositive. The CDR3 runs from the conserved cysteine through the conserved F or W. A D gene is named only where the DNA matches it firmly. A clone size is listed for some rows: how often the clone was seen (once, few, many), or a class if it is expanded.

TRBJ2-2 | TRBD2 | 18 | once | TRBV5-1 | CASSRTSGGASNTGELFF | TGCGCCAGCAGCAGGACTAGCGGGGGGGCCTCGAACACCGGGGAGCTGTTTTTT
TRBJ1-2 | NA | 15 | NA | TRBV4-1 | CASSPRGRPNYGYTF | TGCGCCAGCAGCCCCCGAGGCCGACCTAACTATGGCTACACCTTC
TRBJ1-2 | NA | 11 | few | TRBV20-1 | CSARFGQGINF | NA
TRBJ2-7 | TRBD1 | 15 | once | TRBV7-9 | CASSLSSGGPYEQYF | TGTGCCAGCAGTTTGAGCTCAGGGGGCCCCTACGAGCAGTACTTC
TRBJ1-6 | TRBD1 | 15 | NA | TRBV7-2 | CASSFTRGLNSPLHF | TGTGCCAGCAGCTTTACCAGGGGGCTTAATTCACCCCTCCACTTT
TRBJ1-1 | NA | 19 | NA | TRBV5-5 | CASSLAPPSPAGGLTEAFF | TGTGCCAGCAGCTTGGCCCCCCCCTCCCCGGCCGGAGGGTTAACTGAAGCTTTCTTT
TRBJ1-1 | TRBD1 | 17 | NA | TRBV5-1 | CASSRIQGATLLTEAFF | TGCGCCAGCAGCCGTATACAGGGGGCTACACTTTTGACTGAAGCTTTCTTT
TRBJ2-5 | TRBD1 | 14 | few | TRBV18 | CASSETGAVETQYF | TGTGCCAGCTCAGAGACAGGGGCGGTGGAGACCCAGTACTTC
TRBJ2-3 | TRBD1 | 15 | NA | TRBV5-1 | CASGRGTGVTDTQYF | TGCGCCAGCGGACGAGGGACAGGGGTCACAGATACGCAGTATTTT
TRBJ2-2 | TRBD1 | 15 | NA | TRBV19 | CASSQQGAGTGELFF | TGTGCCAGTAGTCAACAGGGGGCAGGCACCGGGGAGCTGTTTTTT
TRBJ1-1 | NA | 15 | few | TRBV5-5 | CASSSQGLPNTEAFF | TGTGCCAGCAGCTCCCAGGGCCTGCCGAACACTGAAGCTTTCTTT
TRBJ2-5 | NA | 13 | NA | TRBV4-1 | CASSYTGLETQYF | TGCGCCAGCAGCTATACAGGGTTGGAGACCCAGTACTTC
TRBJ2-6 | TRBD1 | 15 | NA | TRBV6-6 | CASRGGTVGANVLTF | TGTGCCAGCCGAGGTGGGACAGTCGGGGCCAACGTCCTGACTTTC
TRBJ2-2 | NA | 12 | once | TRBV29-1 | CSVDANTGELFF | TGCAGCGTTGACGCGAACACCGGGGAGCTGTTTTTT
TRBJ2-5 | TRBD2 | 16 | NA | TRBV11-3 | CASSLGLAGPQETQYF | TGTGCCAGCAGCTTGGGACTAGCGGGACCACAAGAGACCCAGTACTTC
TRBJ2-3 | TRBD2 | 16 | NA | TRBV5-4 | CASSPGGTFGTDTQYF | TGTGCCAGCAGTCCCGGGGGGACTTTTGGCACAGATACGCAGTATTTT
TRBJ2-7 | TRBD1 | 14 | NA | TRBV2 | CASTPGQGTYEQYF | TGTGCCAGCACCCCGGGACAGGGAACCTACGAGCAGTACTTC
TRBJ2-7 | NA | 11 | NA | TRBV29-1 | CSVADFGEQYF | TGCAGCGTTGCGGACTTCGGCGAGCAGTACTTC
TRBJ2-5 | NA | 15 | NA | TRBV7-8 | CASSFARDYQETQYF | TGTGCCAGCAGCTTCGCCCGGGACTACCAAGAGACCCAGTACTTC
TRBJ1-2 | NA | 17 | NA | TRBV30 | CAWSVPGYVWGVSGYTF | TGTGCCTGGAGTGTACCGGGTTACGTCTGGGGCGTGAGTGGCTACACCTTC
TRBJ2-7 | NA | 14 | few | TRBV19 | CASSTAGSSYEQYF | TGTGCCAGTAGTACAGCCGGGTCATCCTACGAGCAGTACTTC
TRBJ2-2 | TRBD2 | 17 | NA | TRBV6-1 | CASSEGMAGVNTGELFF | TGTGCCAGCAGTGAGGGGATGGCGGGGGTTAACACCGGGGAGCTGTTTTTT
TRBJ2-7 | TRBD2 | 14 | NA | TRBV6-1 | CASSPRGEIYEQYF | TGTGCCAGCAGTCCGCGGGGGGAAATCTACGAGCAGTACTTC
TRBJ1-1 | NA | 15 | NA | TRBV11-1 | CASSLTGSPNTEAFF | TGTGCCAGCAGCTTGACAGGCTCCCCGAACACTGAAGCTTTCTTT
TRBJ1-5 | NA | 16 | NA | TRBV5-6 | CASSLNGGKDNQPQHF | TGTGCCAGCAGCTTGAATGGGGGCAAGGACAATCAGCCCCAGCATTTT
TRBJ1-1 | NA | 16 | NA | TRBV9 | CASSAVQTTGRPEAFF | TGTGCCAGCAGCGCTGTTCAAACTACAGGCAGGCCTGAAGCTTTCTTT
TRBJ2-2 | TRBD2 | 16 | NA | TRBV7-9 | CASSGRLAGLTGELFF | TGTGCCAGCAGCGGCCGACTAGCGGGGCTCACCGGGGAGCTGTTTTTT
TRBJ1-5 | NA | 17 | NA | TRBV19 | CASSPDLGGSFNQPQHF | TGTGCCAGTAGTCCCGACCTGGGAGGTAGCTTCAATCAGCCCCAGCATTTT
TRBJ2-5 | TRBD2 | 17 | few | TRBV5-8 | CASSLSLVAGPSETQYF | TGTGCCAGCAGCTTGTCCCTTGTAGCGGGGCCCTCAGAGACCCAGTACTTC
TRBJ1-5 | NA | 17 | NA | TRBV6-1 | CASSEGGWQGKNQPQHF | TGTGCCAGCAGTGAAGGTGGATGGCAGGGGAAAAATCAGCCCCAGCATTTT
TRBJ2-3 | TRBD2 | 16 | NA | TRBV2 | CASSRGLADTTDTQYF | TGTGCCAGCAGCCGAGGACTAGCGGACACCACAGATACGCAGTATTTT
TRBJ2-5 | NA | 13 | NA | TRBV23-1 | CARWGATQETQYF | TGCGCCAGGTGGGGCGCCACCCAAGAGACCCAGTACTTC
TRBJ2-7 | TRBD1 | 13 | once | TRBV19 | CASSTSDRGRQYF | TGTGCCAGCTCCACCTCGGACAGGGGAAGGCAGTACTTC
TRBJ1-1 | NA | 15 | once | TRBV19 | CASSFQGRGNTEAFF | TGTGCCAGTAGTTTCCAGGGGAGGGGGAACACTGAAGCTTTCTTT
TRBJ2-1 | NA | 14 | few | TRBV19 | CASHAELASHEQFF | TGTGCCAGCCACGCGGAGCTAGCAAGCCATGAGCAGTTCTTC